These 26 T cell receptor beta chains share one sample of origin, sequenced in a study of human T cells and chemical hapten exposure. TCRdb reanalysed the RACE reads using MiXCR and keeps one entry per CDR3 protein. The sample carries about 82,000 distinct CDR3 sequences, roughly 13% recorded once. Stated time point: patch test 3, about 24 weeks after DPC sensitization. The treatment denotes: therapeutic diphenylcyclopropenone sensitization with weekly scalp DPC. Sample: whole blood, taken in connection with sensitization to the hapten diphenylcyclopropenone (DPC). Receptors were obtained from a woman aged 45 to 65 with alopecia areata. Some clones in this sample may be carry-over from other donors' samples.

This clonotype was seen at least ten times. The chain carries TRBV29-1 and TRBJ2-1; D gene unclear. CDR3 length: 15 amino acids. In germline, CDR1 is SQVTM, CDR2 ANQGSEA. V lost 3 bases, J lost 0 bases, and 12 bases lay in between. The DNA of the CDR3 is TGCAGCGTTGACGGAGATTTTAGCTCCTACAATGAGCAGTTCTTC. Its protein product is CSVDGDFSSYNEQFF.

This clonotype was observed a few times. The chain has TRBV5-1 and TRBJ2-5; 10 positions match TRBD1. Germline V gene sequence: CDR1 SGHRS, CDR2 YFSETQ. This CDR3 spans 16 amino acids. The V gene end was trimmed by 3 bases and the J gene end by 4 bases; junction bases not matched to a gene: 9. The CDR3 sequence is CASSSGDRGELETQYF. CDR3 nucleotide sequence: TGCGCCAGCAGCTCGGGGGACAGGGGAGAATTAGAGACCCAGTACTTC.

Many counts were recorded for this clonotype. The gene calls are TRBV20-1 and TRBJ2-3, with TRBD2 matching over 9 bases. The ends lost 3 bases at V and 10 bases at J; junction bases unmatched: 11. This CDR3 is built from 14 residues. CDR1 DFQATT and CDR2 SNEGSKA come from the germline V gene (reference sequence). The chain's CDR3 is CSASEGTSFLAQYF. CDR3 nucleotides: TGCAGTGCTAGTGAGGGGACTAGCTTCTTAGCGCAGTATTTT.

This clonotype was counted at least ten times. The chain is built from TRBV12-3 or TRBV12-4 and TRBJ2-7; D gene ambiguous. V lost 6 bases, J lost 6 bases, and 12 bases lay in between. The CDR3 has 12 amino acids. CDR3 residues: CASRLVLGEQYF. The CDR3 region has the DNA TGTGCCAGCAGGCTCGTGCTGGGCGAGCAGTACTTC.

This clonotype was observed a few times. The chain has TRBV27 and TRBJ2-2, with unresolved D. The ends were cut back, 5 bases at V and 4 bases at J, with 8 bases in the middle. The CDR3 runs 13 residues. The V gene's germline CDR1 is MNHEY and CDR2 SMNVEV (reference sequence). CDR3 loop: CASSAYLTGELFF. The DNA for the CDR3 is TGTGCCAGCAGTGCCTACCTCACCGGGGAGCTGTTTTTT.

This clonotype was recorded many times. The rearrangement links TRBV20-1 to TRBJ1-1, with 8 bases fitting TRBD1. The CDR3 has 13 residues. Germline V lookup: CDR1 DFQATT, CDR2 SNEGSKA (reference sequence). V was pared by 5 bases and J by 5 bases, with 7 bases of the junction left unmatched. The CDR3 bases are TGCAGTGCTGGGTCGACAGGGGTTACTGAAGCTTTCTTT. Protein sequence: CSAGSTGVTEAFF.

The genes are TRBV18 and TRBJ2-2, with a tentative D call TRBD2 (6 bases). The V gene's germline CDR1 is KGHSH and CDR2 LQKENI. Trimming removed 3 bases from V and 6 bases from J, with 14 bases in between. The CDR3 is 15 residues long. The CDR3 loop reads CASSPSGERAGELFF. The CDR3 nucleotides read TGTGCCAGCTCACCTTCGGGGGAGAGAGCCGGGGAGCTGTTTTTT.

This sequence joins TRBV6-1 and TRBJ1-2, with D unclear. Per the germline V gene, CDR1 is MNHNS and CDR2 is SASEGT. V lost 1 base and J 4 bases, leaving 13 bases between the germline ends. The CDR3 is made up of 15 amino acids. The CDR3 protein is CASSEVGSYGYGYTF. In nucleotides, the CDR3 is TGTGCCAGCAGTGAAGTAGGCTCCTATGGCTATGGCTACACCTTC.

This clonotype was found many times. The chain has TRBV7-6 and TRBJ2-1; unclear D gene. The germline gives CDR1 SGHVS, CDR2 FNYEAQ. The V end lost 10 bases, the J end lost 2 bases, and 21 bases lay between the germline ends. The CDR3 length is 16 residues. CDR3 in amino acids: CAISRLFRKTYNEQFF. As DNA, the CDR3 is TGTGCCATTTCTCGTCTTTTCAGGAAGACCTACAATGAGCAGTTCTTC.

The chain employs TRBV12-5 and TRBJ2-3, with D tentatively TRBD2 (7 bases). The CDR3 spans 14 residues. CDR1 and CDR2 from the germline V gene are LGHNT and FRNRAP. V gave up 3 bases and J gave up 5 bases, with 12 bases separating them. The CDR3 DNA reads as TGTGCTAGTGGTTTAGGGGGGGCAGGAGATACGCAGTATTTT. The encoded protein is CASGLGGAGDTQYF.

The genes are TRBV5-1 and TRBJ2-1, with 12 bases matching TRBD2. Germline V gives CDR1 SGHRS, CDR2 YFSETQ. V lost 4 bases, J lost 9 bases, and 5 bases stayed unmatched. This CDR3 contains 14 residues. CDR3 loop: CASSPLAGGAEQFF. CDR3 DNA sequence: TGCGCCAGCAGCCCACTAGCGGGGGGAGCTGAGCAGTTCTTC.

Only a few counts were recorded for this clonotype. The chain uses TRBV6-1 and TRBJ2-7; weak D call: TRBD1 (6 bases). The CDR3 is 17 residues long. The ends were cut back, 3 bases at V and 0 bases at J, with 18 bases in the middle. The germline gives CDR1 MNHNS, CDR2 SASEGT. This CDR3 reads CASSDDRRVKSSYEQYF. For the CDR3, the DNA is TGTGCCAGCAGTGATGACAGGCGAGTTAAAAGCTCCTACGAGCAGTACTTC.

In its sample, this clonotype was seen many times. This chain links TRBV2 with TRBJ1-4; possible D gene TRBD1, 5 bases. CDR3 length: 13 amino acids. Trimming removed 4 bases at V and 6 bases at J, with 9 bases between. Germline V gives CDR1 SNHLY, CDR2 FYNNEI. CDR3 nucleotides: TGTGCCAGCAGTGGGGGGGTGTATGAAAAACTGTTTTTT. Amino acids: CASSGGVYEKLFF.

In this sample, this clonotype turned up a few times. J is TRBJ2-1 and V is TRBV20-1, with 10 bases aligning to TRBD2. V lost 7 bases and J lost 0; bases outside the gene matches: 15. Germline CDR1 is DFQATT and CDR2 is SNEGSKA (reference sequence). The CDR3 is 18 amino acids. The CDR3 reads CSGYEVAGGLSSYNEQFF. In DNA form, the CDR3 reads TGCAGTGGGTACGAGGTAGCGGGAGGTCTGAGCTCCTACAATGAGCAGTTCTTC.

The chain recombines TRBV6-4 with TRBJ2-7, with 10 bases identical to TRBD2. V was pared by 5 bases and J by 3 bases, with 4 bases of the junction left unmatched. CDR1 is MRHNA and CDR2 is SNTAGT in the germline V gene. The CDR3 has 14 amino acids. DNA for the CDR3: TGTGCCAGCAGTCGGCCTAGCGGGAGCTACGAGCAGTACTTC. This sequence encodes CASSRPSGSYEQYF.

This clonotype was seen repeatedly, ten times or more. The CDR3: CASSYSGGSNQPQHF. Here the CDR3 DNA reads TGTGCCAGCAGTTACTCAGGGGGGAGCAATCAGCCCCAGCATTTT. The gene calls are TRBV6-6 and TRBJ1-5, with D maybe TRBD1 (6 bases). Germline assignment: CDR1 MNHNY and CDR2 SVGAGI (reference sequence). This CDR3 contains 15 residues. The V end was cut by 0 bases, the J end by 1 base, with 7 bases between.

This clonotype is medium-sized by share. The chain has TRBV6-5 and TRBJ1-1; TRBD1 might be the D (6 bases). From germline, CDR1 is MNHEY and CDR2 SVGAGI. This CDR3 spans 14 amino acids. The V end lost 2 bases, the J end lost 4 bases, and 11 bases lay between the germline ends. CDR3 nucleotide sequence: TGTGCCAGCAGTTACGGGGGCTGGGGCACTGAAGCTTTCTTT. This gives the protein CASSYGGWGTEAFF.

The rearrangement links TRBV7-9 to TRBJ2-1, with 8 bases lining up with TRBD2. The length of the CDR3 is 14 residues. Germline CDR1 SEHNR, CDR2 FQNEAQ (reference sequence). V lost 11 bases, J lost 9 bases, and 15 bases stayed unmatched. CDR3 amino acids: CASSHAGGHGEQFF. The CDR3 nucleotides are TGTGCCTCCTCACATGCGGGGGGTCACGGTGAGCAGTTCTTC.

J is TRBJ2-7 and V is TRBV7-8; maybe TRBD2 (6 bases). CDR1 and CDR2 from the germline V gene are SGHVS and FQNEAQ. The CDR3 consists of 14 residues. Trimming cost V 8 bases and J 0 bases, with 14 bases left between them. This chain's CDR3 is CASGPAGSSYEQYF. The CDR3 nucleotides are TGTGCCAGCGGCCCGGCGGGAAGCTCCTACGAGCAGTACTTC.

The chain joins TRBV9 to TRBJ1-6, with D possibly matching TRBD1 (6 bases). Between the trimmed V and J ends, which lost 0 bases and 6 bases, there was a span of 10 bases. Germline values: CDR1 SGDLS, CDR2 YYNGEE. This CDR3 spans 15 amino acids. The CDR3 region is CASSVEGGPNSPLHF. Written as DNA, the CDR3 is TGTGCCAGCAGCGTAGAAGGGGGTCCTAATTCACCCCTCCACTTT.

The chain recombines TRBV28 with TRBJ2-1; TRBD1 is a possible D gene (5 bases). The CDR3 spans 14 residues. The germline V gene has CDR1 MDHEN and CDR2 SYDVKM. V gave up 2 bases and J gave up 4 bases, with 9 bases separating them. CDR3 nucleotide sequence: TGTGCCAGCAGTTTACAGGGCCCGTACAATGAGCAGTTCTTC. It translates to CASSLQGPYNEQFF.

In this sample, this clonotype turned up a few times. This rearrangement joins TRBV11-1 to TRBJ2-7; the D gene is possibly TRBD2 (5 bases). The CDR3 extends over 14 amino acids. Germline CDR1 SGHAT, CDR2 FQDESV (reference sequence). Trimming cost V 2 bases and J 3 bases, with 11 bases left between them. The CDR3 loop reads CASSLSSHVYEQYF. The CDR3 bases are TGTGCCAGCAGCTTATCTAGCCATGTCTACGAGCAGTACTTC.

Points on this clonotype: It may be a read error: a sequence one base away is much more abundant. This chain connects TRBV2 to TRBJ2-2, with a tentative D call TRBD2 (5 bases). The germline CDR1 and CDR2 sequences are SNHLY and FYNNEI. Trimming took off 6 bases at V and 0 bases at J, with 20 bases between the two ends. This CDR3 is built from 18 residues. This CDR3 reads CASRGWLVEVSNTGELFF. The CDR3, as DNA: TGTGCCAGCAGAGGTTGGCTGGTGGAGGTATCGAACACCGGGGAGCTGTTTTTT.

CDR3 in amino acids: CSVGTRTDTQYF. The CDR3 DNA reads as TGCAGCGTGGGGACTCGCACAGATACGCAGTATTTT. The V call is TRBV29-1, the J call TRBJ2-3; tentative D call: TRBD2 (6 bases). Germline V gene lookup returns CDR1 SQVTM and CDR2 ANQGSEA. This CDR3 has 12 residues. Deletions cut 6 bases from V and 1 base from J, with 8 bases between.

The chain links TRBV20-1 to TRBJ2-7, with 10 positions matching TRBD2. The CDR3 has 15 residues. The V segment lost 3 bases and the J segment 3 bases; nucleotides outside the gene matches: 8. CDR1 DFQATT and CDR2 SNEGSKA come from the germline V gene (reference sequence). CDR3 DNA: TGCAGTGCTAGTCCCCTAGCGGGAGTTTTCTACGAGCAGTACTTC. This gives the protein CSASPLAGVFYEQYF.

This clonotype was seen many times. J is TRBJ2-7 and V is TRBV10-2; the D is unclear. V was trimmed by 6 bases and J by 6 bases, leaving 15 bases between them. Germline V CDR1 and CDR2: WSHSY, SAAADI. The CDR3 covers 13 residues. As DNA, the CDR3 is TGCGCCAGCAGAGAAGACCAATATTCCGAGCAGTACTTC. Amino acids: CASREDQYSEQYF.